This T cell receptor (beta chain) was documented in a study of cytomegalovirus exposure and HLA in healthy donors. Findings and limits, study-wide: Immune exposure was documented only through CMV serostatus. In a later analysis, TCR beta V- and J-gene trimming was associated with a missense DCLRE1C variant.

About this clone: Its antigen remains unknown.

This PCR relied on a set of 60 Vbeta primers and 13 Jbeta primers. Produced via immunoSEQ multiplex PCR; TCRdb's table is partial and in-frame only. The data show approximately 110,000 clones, 74% seen once. At sampling all donors were nominally healthy, likely with unrecorded immune exposures. V shed 0 bases, J shed 4 bases, and the junction held 6 bases outside the gene matches. Looked up from germline, CDR1 is SGHDT and CDR2 is YYEEEE. The CDR3 consists of 16 residues. This clonotype was sampled from a man aged 45-65 years in good health and CMV-seropositive. V is TRBV5-6 and J is TRBJ2-7, with 11 nucleotides matching TRBD2. Sequenced material: PBMCs. CDR3 protein: CASSLEGSGRVYEQYF. DNA for the CDR3: TGTGCCAGCAGCTTGGAGGGTAGCGGGAGGGTTTACGAGCAGTACTTC.